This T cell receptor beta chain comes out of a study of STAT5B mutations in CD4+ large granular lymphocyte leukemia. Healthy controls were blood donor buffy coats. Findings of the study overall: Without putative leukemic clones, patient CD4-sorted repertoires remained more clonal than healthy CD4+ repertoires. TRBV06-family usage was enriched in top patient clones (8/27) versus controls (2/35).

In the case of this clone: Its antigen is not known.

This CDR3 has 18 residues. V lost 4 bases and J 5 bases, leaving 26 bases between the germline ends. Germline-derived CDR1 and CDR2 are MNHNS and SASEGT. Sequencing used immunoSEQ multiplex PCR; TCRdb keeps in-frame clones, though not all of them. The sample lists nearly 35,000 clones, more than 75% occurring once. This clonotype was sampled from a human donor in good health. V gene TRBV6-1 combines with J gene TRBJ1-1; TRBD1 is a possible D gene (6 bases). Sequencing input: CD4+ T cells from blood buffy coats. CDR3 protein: CASSGPRGRVRRGTEAFF. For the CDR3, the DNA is TGTGCCAGCAGTGGGCCCCGGGGGCGGGTACGACGTGGGACTGAAGCTTTCTTT.